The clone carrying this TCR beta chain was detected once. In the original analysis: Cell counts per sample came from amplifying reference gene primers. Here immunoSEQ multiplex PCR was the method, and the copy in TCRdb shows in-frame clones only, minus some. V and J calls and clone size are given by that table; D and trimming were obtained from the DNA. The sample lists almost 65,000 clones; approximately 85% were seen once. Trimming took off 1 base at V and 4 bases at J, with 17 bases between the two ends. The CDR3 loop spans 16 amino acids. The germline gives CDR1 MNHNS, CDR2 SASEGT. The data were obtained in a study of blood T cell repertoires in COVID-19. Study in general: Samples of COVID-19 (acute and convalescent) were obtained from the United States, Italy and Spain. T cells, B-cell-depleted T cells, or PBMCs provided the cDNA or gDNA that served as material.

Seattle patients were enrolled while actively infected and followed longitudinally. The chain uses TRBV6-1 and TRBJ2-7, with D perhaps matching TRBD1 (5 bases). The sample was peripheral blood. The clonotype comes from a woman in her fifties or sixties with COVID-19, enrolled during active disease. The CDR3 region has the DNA TGTGCCAGCAGTGAAGATTTTCCAGGGTTTAATTACGAGCAGTACTTC. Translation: CASSEDFPGFNYEQYF.